The present entry profiles one T cell receptor beta chain with its context. This clone was recorded a few times. The target of this receptor is not known. No base qualities exist here, and no much larger clone lies one base off it. Trimming takes 2 bases off V and 7 bases off J; junction bases not matched to a gene: 5. CDR1 is given as SGHDN and CDR2 as FVKESK, both from the germline V gene. The CDR3 goes from the cysteine to the phenylalanine over 14 residues. The only DNA kept is the CDR3, 42 bases in frame from the first base. This entry comes from a study of radiation and T cells in renal cell carcinoma (dated by TCRdb to 2019 to 2021). Turning to the overall study: The samples were obtained from a clinical trial, where primary renal cell carcinomas were treated with 15 Gy stereotactic body radiation therapy and then removed by nephrectomy 4 weeks afterward. In total, about 50 samples, comprising some 25 tumors and around 27 peripheral blood samples, were subjected to TCR beta sequencing. In the approximately 49 samples combined, 4,016,671 unique CDR3 nucleotide sequences were found, encoding 2.5 million or so unique CDR3 amino acid sequences.

TCR beta libraries were generated from genomic DNA with the immunoSEQ kit, following the manufacturer's recommendations. To prepare the libraries, a first multiplex PCR with proprietary primers was run, followed by a second PCR that added unique barcodes, and a bead cleanup was done after each round. A positive control reaction and a negative control reaction, both provided in the kit, were run with every batch of samples. The final libraries underwent checking on an Agilent 4200 TapeStation D1000 ScreenTape, volumetric pooling, and quantification by qPCR. Sequencing ran on an Illumina NextSeq500 with a MidOutput 150-cycle cartridge, using 156 Read1 and 15 Index1 cycles with kit custom primers. The pooled library was loaded at 0.9 to 1 pM, with a roughly 22% PhiX control spiked in. In the paper's pipeline: The vendor-processed data were analyzed in R, and a clonotype was defined as all T cells that share the same CDR3 nucleotide sequence. For clone abundance analyses, frequencies were normalized to the 10,000 most abundant clones per sample. Public T cell clones, which averaged fewer than five per sample, were excluded before analysis. Tumor-enriched and baseline blood-enriched clonotypes were defined by at least a 32-fold difference in abundance between compartments. A beta-binomial differential abundance model was applied to find clonotypes that expanded or contracted between blood time points. Similarity between tumor and blood repertoires was quantified using the Baroni-Urbani and Buser coefficient, and groups were compared with two-tailed Wilcoxon tests in R. Not all clones reach the TCRdb copy of this immuneACCESS table, which keeps in-frame sequences only. Checked studies attribute under half of the gap to unresolved V genes and leave the rest unexplained. V and J calls plus clone size are reproduced from that table; the DNA served to infer D and trimming. The sample table records about 130,000 clones; approximately 78% of these occur just once. In total, the top ten clones hold approximately 2% of the sample.

Summary of the overall study and its limitations: In blood, the top tumor clonotypes increased between baseline and 2 weeks post-radiation and then shrank by 4 weeks, which suggests that tumor-resident clones expanded only transiently. With a single-armed trial design, the study had no way to address how radiation dose or scheduling affects the TCR repertoire. Blood repertoire dynamics were not followed beyond 4 weeks after treatment. Because pretreatment tumor biopsies were not available, the study could not determine whether clonotypes were already present within the tumor at baseline.

Read against the paper, the sample's time point label means: blood 2 weeks post-SBRT. In light of the paper, this sample's treatment or condition label describes: 15 Gy SBRT to primary tumor, nephrectomy 4 weeks later. Serial peripheral blood from radiation-treated patients was sampled at baseline, 2 weeks and 4 weeks after SBRT to track tumor-enriched clonotypes. All patients had renal cell carcinoma with clear cell pathology. The QIAamp DNA Blood Mini Kit (Qiagen) was used to prepare genomic DNA for TCR sequencing. The analyses included just those samples that passed every quality control check. This specimen was blood, taken from a patient whose treatment included radiotherapy and nephrectomy. The clonotype was recovered from a woman aged 55-75 years with renal cell carcinoma. The V and J segments used are TRBV14 and TRBJ2-1; 7 central nucleotides agree with TRBD2. The sequence in DNA is TGTGCCAGCAGCCAAAGCGGGGTGTTGAATGAGCAGTTCTTC. It encodes CASSQSGVLNEQFF. The reference TRBV14 and TRBJ2-1 proteins fill in what lies around the CDR3, so the full variable domain reads EAGVTQFPSHSVIEKGQTVTLRCDPISGHDNLYWYRRVMGKEIKFLLHFVKESKQDESGMPNNRFLAERTGGTYSTLKVQPAELEDSGVYFCASSQSGVLNEQFFGPGTRLTVL.